This paragraph covers one TCR beta chain sequence. This entry is derived from a study of blood T cell repertoires in COVID-19. Germline CDR1 and CDR2: SGHTA and FQGNSA. CDR3 length: 15 amino acids. Losses at the gene ends were 1 base for V and 4 bases for J; bases not matched to a gene: 5. Libraries were prepared by immunoSEQ multiplex PCR; TCRdb keeps only in-frame clonotypes and omits some of them. The sample holds fewer than 200,000 clones, approximately 80% seen once. V and J are TRBV7-2 and TRBJ2-5, with 8 bases matching TRBD1. The receptor's source is a woman aged 45-60 years with active or convalescent COVID-19. Sequencing was carried out using peripheral blood. CDR3 in amino acids: CASSLGVRGRETQYF. The CDR3 DNA sequence: TGTGCCAGCAGCTTAGGAGTCAGGGGGCGAGAGACCCAGTACTTC.